The clone carrying this T cell receptor (beta chain) was seen more than once but under ten times. Germline loops: CDR1 LGHDT, CDR2 YNNKEL (reference sequence). The V end was cut by 4 bases, the J end by 0 bases, with 6 bases between. The CDR3 spans 13 residues. Tagging with unique molecular identifiers was applied to individual cDNA molecules. MiXCR was run by TCRdb on the 5' RACE reads, yielding one entry per CDR3 protein. The table shows under 80,000 distinct CDR3 sequences, with 11% occurring only once. This entry is derived from a study of early T cells in non-severe SARS-CoV-2 infection. Looking at the study overall: Chains from this unsorted whole-blood bulk RNA could not be paired.

The sample taken for sequencing was whole blood. The receptor was derived from an adult who was a healthcare worker with PCR-confirmed SARS-CoV-2 infection or an uninfected control (not recorded which). The V and J genes are TRBV3-1 and TRBJ1-1; no reliable D call. The CDR3 DNA reads as TGTGCCAGCAGCCGGACGGTGAACACTGAAGCTTTCTTT. Amino acid sequence: CASSRTVNTEAFF.